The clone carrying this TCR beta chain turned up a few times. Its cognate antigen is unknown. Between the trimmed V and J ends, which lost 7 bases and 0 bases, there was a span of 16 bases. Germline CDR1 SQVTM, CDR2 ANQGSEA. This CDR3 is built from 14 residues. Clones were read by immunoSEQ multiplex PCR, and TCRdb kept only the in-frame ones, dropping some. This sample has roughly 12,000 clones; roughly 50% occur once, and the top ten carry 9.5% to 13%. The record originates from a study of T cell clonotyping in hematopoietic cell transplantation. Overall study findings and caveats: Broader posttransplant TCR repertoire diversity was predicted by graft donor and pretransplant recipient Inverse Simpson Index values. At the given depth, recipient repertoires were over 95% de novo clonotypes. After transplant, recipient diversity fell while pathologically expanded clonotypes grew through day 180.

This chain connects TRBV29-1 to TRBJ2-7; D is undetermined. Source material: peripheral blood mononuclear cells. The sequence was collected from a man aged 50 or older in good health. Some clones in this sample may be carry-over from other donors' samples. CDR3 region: CSGQTFTHSYEQYF. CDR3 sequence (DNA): TGCAGCGGCCAGACATTCACCCACTCCTACGAGCAGTACTTC.